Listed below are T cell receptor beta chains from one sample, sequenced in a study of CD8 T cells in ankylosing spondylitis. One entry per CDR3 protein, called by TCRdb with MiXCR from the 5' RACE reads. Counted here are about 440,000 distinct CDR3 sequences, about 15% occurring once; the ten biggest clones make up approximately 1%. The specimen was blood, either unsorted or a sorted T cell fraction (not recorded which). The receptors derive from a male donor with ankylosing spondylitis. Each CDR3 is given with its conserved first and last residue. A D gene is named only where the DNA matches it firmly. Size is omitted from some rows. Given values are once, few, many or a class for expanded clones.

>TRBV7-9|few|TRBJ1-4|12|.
CASSSTEGKLFF
TGTGCCAGCAGCTCGACAGAGGGAAAACTGTTTTTT
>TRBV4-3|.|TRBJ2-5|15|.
CASSQERLVQETQYF
TGCGCCAGCAGCCAAGAGAGGCTAGTTCAAGAGACCCAGTACTTC
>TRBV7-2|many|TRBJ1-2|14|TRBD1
CASSSQGGGYGYTF
TGTGCCAGCAGCTCCCAAGGGGGCGGGTATGGCTACACCTTC
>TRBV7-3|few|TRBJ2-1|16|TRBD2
CASSRHSGGSYNEQFF
TGTGCCAGCAGCCGTCATAGCGGGGGGTCCTACAATGAGCAGTTCTTC
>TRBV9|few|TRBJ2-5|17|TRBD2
CASSGGLAGGPQETQYF
TGTGCCAGCAGCGGGGGACTAGCGGGGGGCCCACAAGAGACCCAGTACTTC
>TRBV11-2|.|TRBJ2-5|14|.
CASSFNSLRETQYF
TGTGCCAGCAGCTTCAACAGCTTAAGAGAGACCCAGTACTTC
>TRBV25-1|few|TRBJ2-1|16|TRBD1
CASSESKTGGGNEQFF
TGTGCCAGCAGTGAATCGAAGACAGGGGGCGGGAATGAGCAGTTCTTC
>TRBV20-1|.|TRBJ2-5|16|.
CSARALDELSQETQYF
TGCAGTGCTAGAGCACTCGATGAGCTATCCCAAGAGACCCAGTACTTC
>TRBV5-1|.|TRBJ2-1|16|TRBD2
CASSRPETSDSLEQFF
TGCGCCAGCAGCCGGCCCGAGACTAGCGATTCTCTTGAGCAGTTCTTC
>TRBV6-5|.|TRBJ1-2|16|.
CASSYSSLIQGESYTF
TGTGCCAGCAGTTACTCCTCCCTTATACAGGGAGAGAGCTACACCTTC
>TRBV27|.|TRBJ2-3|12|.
CASQSDTDTQYF
TGTGCCAGCCAATCTGACACAGATACGCAGTATTTT
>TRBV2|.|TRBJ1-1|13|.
CASREQRNTEAFF
TGTGCCAGCAGAGAACAGAGAAACACTGAAGCTTTCTTT
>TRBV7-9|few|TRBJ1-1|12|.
CASTYPPTEAFF
TGTGCCAGCACCTACCCTCCCACTGAAGCTTTCTTT
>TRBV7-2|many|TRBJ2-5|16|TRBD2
CASSPPGLALGETQYF
TGTGCCAGCAGTCCGCCGGGACTAGCTTTAGGAGAGACCCAGTACTTC